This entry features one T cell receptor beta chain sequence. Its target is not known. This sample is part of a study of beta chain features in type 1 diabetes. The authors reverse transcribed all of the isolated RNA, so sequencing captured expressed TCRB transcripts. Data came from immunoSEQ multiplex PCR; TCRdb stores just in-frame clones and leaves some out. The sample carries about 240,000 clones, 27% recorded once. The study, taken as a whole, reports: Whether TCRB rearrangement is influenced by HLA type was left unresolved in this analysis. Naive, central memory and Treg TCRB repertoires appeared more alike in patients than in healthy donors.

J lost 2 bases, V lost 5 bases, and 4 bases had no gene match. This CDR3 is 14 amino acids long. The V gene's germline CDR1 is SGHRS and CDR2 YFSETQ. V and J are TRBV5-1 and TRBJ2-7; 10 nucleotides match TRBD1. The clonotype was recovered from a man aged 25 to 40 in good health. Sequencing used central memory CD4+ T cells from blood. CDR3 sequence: CASRGTGVPYEQYF. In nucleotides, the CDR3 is TGCGCCAGCAGAGGGACAGGGGTCCCCTACGAGCAGTACTTC.